This T cell receptor beta chain emerged from a study of long-term antiretroviral therapy in people with HIV. immunoSEQ v3.0 was run at survey level. Only in-frame clones appear in the TCRdb table, and some are missing; sequencing was by immunoSEQ multiplex PCR. The sample records about 30,000 clones, around 89% being singletons. V shed 4 bases and J 9 bases; nucleotides not matched to a gene: 3. The CDR3 contains 11 residues. CDR1 is MGHDK, CDR2 SYGVNS, per germline. The source material was unsorted PBMCs, sampled 3.2 years before starting antiretroviral therapy. The chain has TRBV25-1 and TRBJ2-7; 7 bases are shared with TRBD2. The receptor was derived from a man between 50 and 59 years old with HIV. CDR3 protein: CASSAGRGQYF. CDR3 bases: TGTGCCAGCAGTGCGGGGAGGGGGCAGTACTTC.